This is a list of T cell receptor beta chains from one sample in a study of OX40 agonist ivuxolimab in advanced cancers. The repertoire was sequenced with immunoSEQ multiplex PCR; TCRdb's copy has only in-frame clones and lacks some. The sample has roughly 70,000 clones; 85% to 90% are singletons. Specimen: CD4+ or CD8+ T cells sorted from blood, collected in a trial of the OX40 agonist ivuxolimab. The receptors derive from an adult with an advanced solid tumor such as melanoma, head and neck, liver or kidney cancer. Each CDR3 is given with its conserved first and last residue. A D gene is named only where the DNA matches it firmly. Clone size is stated in some rows and not others, as once, few, many or a class when expanded.

J gene | V gene | D gene | clone size | CDR3 protein | CDR3 DNA
TRBJ1-1 | TRBV7-9 | . | . | CASSWELNTEAFF | TGTGCCAGCAGTTGGGAATTGAACACTGAAGCTTTCTTT
TRBJ2-3 | TRBV5-1 | . | once | CASSLSQLTDTQYF | TGCGCCAGCAGCTTGTCCCAGCTCACAGATACGCAGTATTTT
TRBJ2-5 | TRBV5-4 | TRBD1 | . | CASSLGGTVQETQYF | TGTGCCAGCAGCTTGGGAGGGACAGTCCAAGAGACCCAGTACTTC
TRBJ2-7 | TRBV15 | TRBD2 | . | CATSRDLGGAYEQYF | TGTGCCACCAGCAGAGATCTTGGGGGGGCCTACGAGCAGTACTTC
TRBJ2-3 | TRBV4-2 | . | . | CASSPGLITDTQYF | TGTGCCAGCAGCCCGGGACTCATTACAGATACGCAGTATTTT
TRBJ1-2 | TRBV6-5 | . | . | CASTRWGGGYGYTF | TGTGCCAGCACCCGGTGGGGTGGGGGCTATGGCTACACCTTC
TRBJ2-3 | TRBV30 | TRBD2 | . | CAWSPLLAGEDTQYF | TGTGCCTGGAGTCCCCTCCTAGCGGGAGAAGATACGCAGTATTTT
TRBJ2-3 | TRBV11-2 | . | . | CASSPRGNTQYF | TGTGCCAGCAGCCCACGCGGGAATACGCAGTATTTT
TRBJ1-5 | TRBV6-1 | . | . | CASSSYRSSNQPQHF | TGTGCCAGCAGTTCATACAGGTCTAGCAATCAGCCCCAGCATTTT
TRBJ1-3 | TRBV7-9 | . | . | CASSLAQGLGNTIYF | TGTGCCAGCAGCTTAGCGCAGGGCCTCGGAAACACCATATATTTT
TRBJ2-7 | TRBV28 | TRBD1 | . | CASSFQGALDEQYF | TGTGCCAGCAGTTTCCAGGGGGCGTTGGACGAGCAGTACTTC
TRBJ2-3 | TRBV4-1 | TRBD2 | . | CASSQGSAGGRETQYF | TGCGCCAGCAGCCAAGGCTCGGCGGGGGGGAGGGAGACGCAGTATTTT
TRBJ1-1 | TRBV2 | . | . | CASSLTRNTEAFF | TGTGCCAGCAGTTTAACCCGGAACACTGAAGCTTTCTTT
TRBJ2-2 | TRBV7-3 | TRBD1 | . | CASSPGTGGTGELFF | TGTGCCAGCAGCCCCGGGACAGGGGGCACCGGGGAGCTGTTTTTT
TRBJ2-1 | TRBV7-7 | . | . | CASSRNHLDREQFF | TGTGCTAGCAGCCGAAACCATCTTGACAGGGAGCAGTTCTTC
TRBJ2-1 | TRBV19 | TRBD2 | . | CASSSRTSGRGSYNEQFF | TGTGCCAGTAGTTCGCGGACTAGCGGGAGAGGGTCCTACAATGAGCAGTTCTTC
TRBJ2-3 | TRBV5-1 | TRBD2 | . | CASSWAEAGGTDTQYF | TGCGCCAGCAGCTGGGCGGAGGCGGGAGGGACAGATACGCAGTATTTT
TRBJ2-3 | TRBV19 | . | . | CASSIGARRTDTQYF | TGTGCCAGTAGTATAGGGGCTAGGAGAACAGATACGCAGTATTTT
TRBJ1-1 | TRBV7-7 | . | . | CASSPGQANTEAFF | TGTGCCAGCAGCCCCGGCCAGGCGAACACTGAAGCTTTCTTT
TRBJ2-1 | TRBV27 | TRBD1 | . | CASSLGTGTREQFF | TGTGCCAGCAGTTTGGGGACAGGAACTCGTGAGCAGTTCTTC
TRBJ2-1 | TRBV2 | . | . | CASSVLRSSYNEQFF | TGTGCCAGCAGTGTACTTCGGAGCTCCTACAATGAGCAGTTCTTC
TRBJ1-3 | TRBV6-1 | . | few | CASSTGTTSGNTIYF | TGTGCCAGCAGCACCGGGACAACCTCTGGAAACACCATATATTTT
TRBJ2-3 | TRBV7-8 | . | . | CASSLGGGAKDTQYF | TGTGCCAGCAGCTTAGGAGGGGGGGCCAAGGATACGCAGTATTTT
TRBJ2-3 | TRBV19 | . | . | CASSISEDTQYF | TGTGCCAGTAGTATATCGGAAGATACGCAGTATTTT
TRBJ2-1 | TRBV7-3 | . | . | CASSLRGDNEQFF | TGTGCCAGCAGCCTCAGGGGTGACAATGAGCAGTTCTTC
TRBJ2-3 | TRBV11-1 | TRBD2 | once | CASSLARAGAIDTQYF | TGTGCCAGCAGCTTAGCTCGGGCGGGAGCGATAGATACGCAGTATTTT
TRBJ2-2 | TRBV19 | . | . | CASSIDRQVNTGELFF | TGTGCCAGTAGTATAGATCGCCAGGTGAACACCGGGGAGCTGTTTTTT
TRBJ2-1 | TRBV6-6 | TRBD1 | . | CASSWGQGGYNEQFF | TGTGCCAGCAGTTGGGGACAGGGGGGGTACAATGAGCAGTTCTTC
TRBJ2-7 | TRBV5-1 | TRBD2 | . | CASSLDGGGSYEQYF | TGCGCCAGCAGCTTGGACGGGGGGGGCTCCTACGAGCAGTACTTC
TRBJ2-3 | TRBV10-1 | . | . | CASSESGPWDTQYF | TGCGCCAGCAGTGAGTCGGGACCGTGGGATACGCAGTATTTT
TRBJ2-1 | TRBV19 | TRBD2 | . | CASSIDGTSGYNEQFF | TGTGCCAGTAGTATAGACGGGACTAGCGGTTACAATGAGCAGTTCTTC
TRBJ1-2 | TRBV7-3 | . | . | CASSLGQADGYTF | TGTGCCAGCAGCTTAGGGCAGGCGGATGGCTACACCTTC
TRBJ1-4 | TRBV5-1 | TRBD1 | . | CASSSTGGDEKLFF | TGCGCCAGCAGCTCCACAGGGGGCGATGAAAAACTGTTTTTT
TRBJ2-7 | TRBV29-1 | . | . | CSVAVSYEQYF | TGCAGCGTTGCTGTCAGCTACGAGCAGTACTTC
TRBJ2-7 | TRBV7-9 | . | . | CASSLGWGEPGTYEQYF | TGTGCCAGCAGCTTAGGTTGGGGAGAGCCGGGAACCTACGAGCAGTACTTC
TRBJ1-4 | TRBV5-1 | TRBD1 | once | CASSPPDRGGEKLFF | TGCGCCAGCAGCCCACCGGACAGGGGAGGCGAAAAACTGTTTTTT
TRBJ2-3 | TRBV5-1 | . | . | CASTRSSGEDTQYF | TGCGCCAGCACCAGAAGTAGCGGTGAAGATACGCAGTATTTT
TRBJ2-5 | TRBV4-1 | TRBD1 | . | CASRTGETQYF | TGCGCCAGCCGGACAGGGGAGACCCAGTACTTC
TRBJ1-2 | TRBV11-2 | . | . | CASSLGAGSYGYTF | TGTGCCAGCAGCTTAGGGGCTGGGAGTTATGGCTACACCTTC
TRBJ1-4 | TRBV7-8 | . | . | CASSPRAGSNEKLFF | TGTGCCAGCAGCCCCCGGGCAGGGTCTAATGAAAAACTGTTTTTT